These 23 T cell receptor beta chains were all obtained from the same sample, sequenced in a study of blood T cell repertoires in COVID-19. The method was immunoSEQ multiplex PCR; TCRdb's version includes in-frame clones alone and lacks a portion of them. The sample lists 40,000 to 45,000 clones; around nine tenths were seen once. The sequenced sample was peripheral blood. The receptors were gathered from a man aged 50-60 years with active COVID-19.

The chain recombines TRBV10-1 with TRBJ2-1; TRBD1 matches at 11 bases. V dropped 2 bases and J dropped 7; count of bases not matched to a gene: 4. Germline assignment: CDR1 WNHNN and CDR2 SYGVQD (reference sequence). The CDR3 has 15 amino acids. In DNA form, the CDR3 reads TGCGCCAGCAGTGAGGGGACAGGGGGTAGGAATGAGCAGTTCTTC. Its translation: CASSEGTGGRNEQFF.

The chain uses TRBV5-1 and TRBJ2-1; 13 nucleotides match TRBD2. This CDR3 contains 16 residues. Per the germline V gene, CDR1 is SGHRS and CDR2 is YFSETQ. The ends lost 4 bases at V and 2 bases at J; junction bases unmatched: 3. CDR3 region: CASSVGLAGAYNEQFF. The CDR3 DNA is TGCGCCAGCAGCGTAGGACTAGCGGGAGCCTACAATGAGCAGTTCTTC.

The J gene is TRBJ2-3, the V gene TRBV4-3; D call uncertain. Trimming removed 1 base from V and 9 bases from J, with 11 bases in between. There are 13 residues in the CDR3. CDR1 and CDR2 from the germline V gene are LGHNA and YSLEER. CDR3 loop: CASSQGWRNTQYF. The CDR3 DNA sequence: TGCGCCAGCAGCCAAGGATGGCGGAACACGCAGTATTTT.

The chain has TRBV4-1 and TRBJ1-2; D is ambiguous. V lost 0 bases and J 2 bases, leaving 10 bases between the germline ends. Looked up from germline, CDR1 is MGHRA and CDR2 is YSYEKL. The CDR3 length is 15 residues. The CDR3 spells CASSQDLGRNYGYTF. DNA for the CDR3: TGCGCCAGCAGCCAAGATCTAGGCCGAAACTATGGCTACACCTTC.

The CDR3 protein is CASSVDNYHTDTQYF. In DNA, the CDR3 is TGTGCCAGCAGCGTAGATAACTATCACACAGATACGCAGTATTTT. This chain links TRBV9 with TRBJ2-3; no firm D call. The germline CDR1 and CDR2 sequences are SGDLS and YYNGEE. The CDR3 runs to 15 residues. The ends were cut back, 0 bases at V and 2 bases at J, with 10 bases in the middle.

The V gene is TRBV5-1, the J gene TRBJ2-1; TRBD1 matches 9 bases. The length of the CDR3 is 17 residues. The junction had 9 bases not matched to a gene; V was cut back by 5 bases and J by 0 bases. Germline V gives CDR1 SGHRS, CDR2 YFSETQ. CDR3 amino acids: CASSLTGTGSSYNEQFF. The DNA of the CDR3 is TGCGCCAGCAGTTTAACGGGGACAGGGTCCTCCTACAATGAGCAGTTCTTC.

This clone is a singleton in its sample. The genes are TRBV7-8 and TRBJ2-7; possible D gene TRBD1, 5 bases. V gave up 0 bases and J gave up 1 base, with 13 bases separating them. This CDR3 is built from 16 residues. The germline CDR1 and CDR2 sequences are SGHVS and FQNEAQ. The CDR3 nucleotides read TGTGCCAGCAGCTTAGCGGCGAGGACAAATTCCTACGAGCAGTACTTC. This encodes CASSLAARTNSYEQYF.

This chain uses TRBV2 with TRBJ2-7; 9 bases match TRBD2. V dropped 7 bases and J dropped 1; count of bases not matched to a gene: 5. Germline CDR1 is SNHLY and CDR2 is FYNNEI. The CDR3 runs to 14 residues. The chain's CDR3 is CASKEGLASYEQYF. CDR3 coding DNA: TGTGCCAGCAAGGAGGGACTAGCATCCTACGAGCAGTACTTC. Drawing the rest from reference TRBV2 and TRBJ2-7, the complete variable domain is EPEVTQTPSHQVTQMGQEVILRCVPISNHLYFYWYRQILGQKVEFLVSFYNNEISEKSEIFDDQFSVERPDGSNFTLKIRSTKLEDSAMYFCASKEGLASYEQYFGPGTRLTVT.

This clone has a single count. This chain links TRBV3-1 (or the pseudogene TRBV3-2) with TRBJ1-1, with D hard to call. From germline, CDR1 is LGHDT and CDR2 YNNKEL (reference sequence). Between the trimmed V and J ends, which lost 4 bases and 8 bases, there was a span of 17 bases. This CDR3 is built from 14 residues. The CDR3 is CASSPDPRWAEAFF. The CDR3 DNA reads as TGTGCCAGCAGCCCCGACCCCCGTTGGGCGGAAGCTTTCTTT.

This chain links TRBV30 with TRBJ2-3; 12 positions agree with TRBD2. The ends lost 4 bases at V and 3 bases at J; junction bases unmatched: 8. Germline values: CDR1 GTSNPN, CDR2 SVGIG (reference sequence). This CDR3 is 16 amino acids long. The CDR3 region has the DNA TGTGCCTGGACCCCCTCTAGCGGGAGGGCGACAGATACGCAGTATTTT. Its translation: CAWTPSSGRATDTQYF.

The J gene is TRBJ2-6, the V gene TRBV3-1 (or the pseudogene TRBV3-2); 13 bases align to TRBD2. V was pared by 0 bases and J by 0 bases, with 2 bases of the junction left unmatched. Germline CDR1 LGHDT, CDR2 YNNKEL (reference sequence). There are 19 residues in the CDR3. CDR3 region: CASSQEGLAGYSGANVLTF. The CDR3 coding sequence is TGTGCCAGCAGCCAAGAGGGACTAGCGGGGTACTCTGGGGCCAACGTCCTGACTTTC.

The rearrangement joins TRBV5-1 to TRBJ2-7; no clear D. From germline, CDR1 is SGHRS and CDR2 YFSETQ. V lost 1 base and J 0 bases, leaving 8 bases between the germline ends. The CDR3 is 14 residues long. The CDR3 spells CASSLHLSSYEQYF. The CDR3 coding sequence is TGCGCCAGCAGCTTGCATCTTAGCTCCTACGAGCAGTACTTC.

The J gene is TRBJ1-4, the V gene TRBV19, with D possibly TRBD1 on 6 matching bases. CDR1 and CDR2 (germline): LNHDA, SQIVND (reference sequence). The V end lost 6 bases, the J end lost 0 bases, and 11 bases lay between the germline ends. CDR3 size: 15 residues. The CDR3 DNA sequence: TGTGCCAGTAGGGATAGACAGGCAACTAATGAAAAACTGTTTTTT. Translated: CASRDRQATNEKLFF.

The gene calls are TRBV3-1 (or the pseudogene TRBV3-2) and TRBJ2-3; 12 nucleotides match TRBD2. Germline CDR1 and CDR2: LGHDT and YNNKEL (reference sequence). The CDR3 extends over 15 amino acids. J was trimmed by 2 bases and V by 6 bases; bases with no gene match: 3. CDR3 sequence (DNA): TGTGCCAGCAGTGGACTAGCGGGGAACACAGATACGCAGTATTTT. Protein product: CASSGLAGNTDTQYF.

The rearrangement joins TRBV9 to TRBJ2-2, with 9 positions matching TRBD2. Unmatched junction bases numbered 0, after V lost 3 bases and J lost 3 bases. The CDR3 has 14 residues. Germline CDR1 is SGDLS and CDR2 is YYNGEE. This CDR3 is CASSGLADTGELFF. CDR3 bases: TGTGCCAGCAGCGGACTAGCGGACACCGGGGAGCTGTTTTTT.

The chain links TRBV28 to TRBJ2-1; D is undetermined. The germline gives CDR1 MDHEN, CDR2 SYDVKM. This CDR3 has 14 amino acids. Deletions cut 7 bases from V and 0 bases from J, with 10 bases between. The CDR3 nucleotides are TGTGCCAGCACTCGAGTTCTCTCCTACAATGAGCAGTTCTTC. Encoded protein: CASTRVLSYNEQFF.

CDR3 protein: CASSPRQTFNYGYTF. CDR3 coding DNA: TGTGCCAGCAGTCCCCGACAGACGTTTAACTATGGCTACACCTTC. The genes are TRBV5-4 and TRBJ1-2, with D possibly TRBD1 on 5 matching bases. Germline loops: CDR1 SGHNT, CDR2 YYREEE (reference sequence). Trimming removed 5 bases at V and 1 base at J, with 15 bases between. This CDR3 comprises 15 residues.

This chain joins TRBV5-6 and TRBJ2-3, with D perhaps matching TRBD2 (5 bases). Germline V gene sequence: CDR1 SGHDT, CDR2 YYEEEE. This CDR3 is built from 12 residues. With 2 bases removed from V and 10 bases from J, the gap between germline ends came to 11 bases. CDR3 DNA: TGTGCCAGCAGCTTCACCGGGATGTCGCAGTATTTT. Its protein is CASSFTGMSQYF. The variable domain in full, with the rest retrieved from reference TRBV5-6 and TRBJ2-3, is DAGVTQSPTHLIKTRGQQVTLRCSPKSGHDTVSWYQQALGQGPQFIFQYYEEEERQRGNFPDRFSGHQFPNYSSELNVNALLLGDSALYLCASSFTGMSQYFGPGTRLTVL.

V and J are TRBV5-4 and TRBJ1-6; a possible D gene is TRBD1 (5 bases). CDR3 length: 12 amino acids. The V and J ends lost 4 bases and 10 bases respectively, with 9 bases between them. The germline V gene encodes CDR1 SGHNT and CDR2 YYREEE (reference sequence). CDR3 in DNA: TGTGCCAGCAGCGACAGCGACTCACCCCTCCACTTT. It codes for CASSDSDSPLHF.

The chain couples TRBV7-6 to TRBJ2-6; 7 positions match TRBD1. Trimming cost V 5 bases and J 4 bases; bases outside gene matches: 8. Germline V lookup: CDR1 SGHVS, CDR2 FNYEAQ. This CDR3 has 16 residues. The CDR3 here is CASSHNRGAGANVLTF. The CDR3, as DNA: TGTGCCAGCAGCCATAACAGGGGCGCAGGGGCCAACGTCCTGACTTTC.

On this clone: This likely traces to a read error, being one base from a far larger clone. In nucleotides, the CDR3 is TGTGCCTGCAGCCAAGGCGCGACAGGGTATAGCGAGCAGTACTTC. It yields the protein CACSQGATGYSEQYF. The genes are TRBV14 and TRBJ2-7; 7 bases are a match to TRBD1. This CDR3 spans 15 amino acids. CDR1 and CDR2 from the germline V gene are SGHDN and FVKESK.

The J gene is TRBJ1-5, the V gene TRBV30, with D possibly matching TRBD1 (5 bases). CDR1 GTSNPN and CDR2 SVGIG come from the germline V gene (reference sequence). The CDR3 totals 13 residues. V shed 5 bases and J shed 9 bases, with 17 bases lying between them. CDR3 amino acids: CAWSGTQSWPQHF. The CDR3 DNA reads as TGTGCCTGGTCCGGGACTCAGTCTTGGCCCCAGCATTTT. Full variable domain (missing parts from reference TRBV30 and TRBJ1-5): SQTIHQWPATLVQPVGSPLSLECTVEGTSNPNLYWYRQAAGRGLQLLFYSVGIGQISSEVPQNLSASRPQDRQFILSSKKLLLSDSGFYLCAWSGTQSWPQHFGDGTRLSIL.

This chain joins TRBV5-1 and TRBJ1-2; possible D gene TRBD1, 5 bases. The V gene lost 5 bases and the J gene lost 8 bases, with 10 bases spanning the gap. The CDR3 is 11 amino acids. CDR1 SGHRS and CDR2 YFSETQ come from the germline V gene. The CDR3 region is CASRVQGGYTF. The CDR3 DNA reads as TGCGCCAGCAGGGTCCAGGGAGGCTACACCTTC. The variable domain in full, with the rest retrieved from reference TRBV5-1 and TRBJ1-2, is KAGVTQTPRYLIKTRGQQVTLSCSPISGHRSVSWYQQTPGQGLQFLFEYFSETQRNKGNFPGRFSGRQFSNSRSEMNVSTLELGDSALYLCASRVQGGYTFGSGTRLTVV.